This entry lists 16 T cell receptor beta chains sequenced from one sample in a study of blood T cell repertoires in COVID-19. TCRdb keeps only in-frame clones here, not all; method: immunoSEQ multiplex PCR. This table holds about 290,000 clones, around 85% found once. Source material: peripheral blood. These receptors originate from a woman aged 45-65 years with active or convalescent COVID-19.

The rearrangement joins TRBV2 to TRBJ1-1; 8 bases fit TRBD1. The CDR3 has 17 residues. Per germline, CDR1 SNHLY and CDR2 FYNNEI. V trimming: 6 bases; J trimming: 0 bases; junction bases outside the gene matches: 12. The CDR3: CASSIRQGTILNTEAFF. The DNA for the CDR3 is TGTGCCAGCAGCATTAGACAGGGGACAATATTGAACACTGAAGCTTTCTTT.

The rearrangement joins TRBV11-1 to TRBJ2-1; 8 bases fit TRBD1. This CDR3 is built from 14 residues. The J segment lost 3 bases and the V segment lost 4 bases, leaving 2 bases of the junction unmatched. CDR1 SGHAT and CDR2 FQDESV come from the germline V gene (reference sequence). The CDR3 bases are TGTGCCAGCAGCTCCGGACAGGGCTACAATGAGCAGTTCTTC. Protein: CASSSGQGYNEQFF.

The DNA of the CDR3 is TGTGCCAGCAGCACGGGGACAGGGGGCTTGCAGCCCCAGCATTTT. Translation: CASSTGTGGLQPQHF. The rearrangement uses TRBV7-8 and TRBJ1-5; 12 nucleotides align to TRBD1. This CDR3 is built from 15 residues. Germline V lookup: CDR1 SGHVS, CDR2 FQNEAQ. After removal of 5 bases from V and 7 bases from J, the junction contained 6 bases not matched to a gene.

In regard to this clone: The germline gene is not matched at one end of the junction; a read error may be the cause. The chain combines TRBV14 with TRBJ2-5, with a tentative D call TRBD2 (5 bases). The CDR3 is 18 amino acids. The germline V gene encodes CDR1 SGHDN and CDR2 FVKESK. The CDR3 here is CASSQWHTSAVGREAQYF. CDR3 bases: TGTGCCAGCAGCCAGTGGCACACCAGCGCGGTAGGGAGAGAGGCCCAGTACTTC.

The chain joins TRBV5-4 to TRBJ1-1; weak D call: TRBD1 (6 bases). Trimming removed 0 bases from V and 2 bases from J, with 14 bases in between. Germline V gene sequence: CDR1 SGHNT, CDR2 YYREEE (reference sequence). The CDR3 contains 16 residues. The CDR3 region is CASSLGWSGGNTEAFF. The CDR3 nucleotides read TGTGCCAGCAGCTTGGGGTGGTCGGGGGGCAACACTGAAGCTTTCTTT.

A remark on this clone: Additional DNA sequences in this sample encode the identical CDR3. This chain joins TRBV7-9 and TRBJ2-2; D uncertain. V lost 0 bases to trimming and J lost 4 bases, with 6 bases between them. CDR1 SEHNR and CDR2 FQNEAQ come from the germline V gene (reference sequence). CDR3 size: 14 residues. The CDR3 here is CASSLARATGELFF. The CDR3 DNA sequence: TGTGCCAGCAGCTTAGCCCGAGCCACCGGGGAGCTGTTTTTT.

The chain links TRBV7-9 to TRBJ1-2; 9 bases map to TRBD1. Trimming removed 5 bases from V and 8 bases from J; junction bases left unmatched: 9. The CDR3 length is 14 residues. CDR1 is SEHNR, CDR2 FQNEAQ, per germline (reference sequence). CDR3 loop: CASSLDRGIGGYTF. The CDR3 bases are TGTGCCAGCAGCCTGGACAGGGGTATAGGAGGCTACACCTTC.

The DNA of the CDR3 is TGTGCCAGTAGTCTCCGACAGGGCCTTAATCAGCCCCAGCATTTT. This sequence encodes CASSLRQGLNQPQHF. The chain employs TRBV19 and TRBJ1-5, with 7 positions matching TRBD1. J was trimmed by 4 bases and V by 5 bases; bases with no gene match: 8. The CDR3 totals 15 residues. CDR1 is LNHDA and CDR2 is SQIVND in the germline V gene (reference sequence).

A note on this clone: Other nucleotide sequences from this sample produce the same CDR3. V usage is TRBV5-1 and J usage is TRBJ1-1; D is perhaps TRBD1 (5 bases). V dropped 0 bases and J dropped 4 bases, with 10 bases sitting between them. The CDR3 contains 14 residues. CDR1 SGHRS and CDR2 YFSETQ come from the germline V gene. CDR3 sequence reads: CASSLGQGGTEAFF. CDR3 nucleotides: TGCGCCAGCAGCTTGGGGCAGGGAGGCACTGAAGCTTTCTTT.

This chain connects TRBV7-2 to TRBJ2-3; 8 nucleotides line up with TRBD1. Germline V gene data show CDR1 as SGHTA and CDR2 as FQGNSA. The trim removed 3 bases at V and 6 bases at J, leaving 5 bases unmatched. The CDR3 length is 14 residues. CDR3 residues: CASSFISGGDTQYF. Here the CDR3 DNA reads TGTGCCAGCAGCTTTATTTCAGGGGGCGATACGCAGTATTTT.

This sequence joins TRBV7-9 and TRBJ1-5, with D possibly TRBD1 on 6 matching bases. The CDR3 totals 15 residues. Trimming removed 4 bases from V and 7 bases from J, with 17 bases in between. Germline V gene sequence: CDR1 SEHNR, CDR2 FQNEAQ (reference sequence). CDR3 loop: CASSYGLPQGQPQHF. Written as DNA, the CDR3 is TGTGCCAGCAGCTACGGACTCCCACAGGGACAGCCCCAGCATTTT. Using reference TRBV7-9 and TRBJ1-5 for the parts outside the CDR3, the full variable domain is DTGVSQNPRHKITKRGQNVTFRCDPISEHNRLYWYRQTLGQGPEFLTYFQNEAQLEKSRLLSDRFSAERPKGSFSTLEIQRTEQGDSAMYLCASSYGLPQGQPQHFGDGTRLSIL.

This clone showed up just a few times. One end of the junction varies from germline; a read error may be responsible. This chain uses TRBV7-7 with TRBJ2-1; D remains ambiguous. This CDR3 has 15 residues. Germline V lookup: CDR1 SSHAT, CDR2 FNYEAQ (reference sequence). The CDR3 sequence: CASSLVSNVGGEQFF. CDR3 nucleotide sequence: TGTGCTAGCAGCTTAGTTTCTAACGTAGGCGGTGAGCAGTTCTTC.

This clone was seen only a few times. The genes are TRBV5-5 and TRBJ2-2; D is possibly TRBD2 (6 bases). Germline CDR1 is SGHKS and CDR2 is YYEKEE (reference sequence). Trimming stripped 4 bases from V and 0 bases from J, with 13 bases between. The CDR3 is made up of 16 amino acids. CDR3 sequence reads: CASSAVLASNTGELFF. The DNA of the CDR3 is TGTGCCAGCAGCGCCGTCCTAGCGTCGAACACCGGGGAGCTGTTTTTT. Using reference TRBV5-5 and TRBJ2-2 for the parts outside the CDR3, the full variable domain is DAGVTQSPTHLIKTRGQQVTLRCSPISGHKSVSWYQQVLGQGPQFIFQYYEKEERGRGNFPDRFSARQFPNYSSELNVNALLLGDSALYLCASSAVLASNTGELFFGEGSRLTVL.

V is TRBV5-1 and J is TRBJ2-5, with TRBD1 matching over 7 bases. The germline V gene has CDR1 SGHRS and CDR2 YFSETQ. V was pared by 4 bases and J by 2 bases, with 5 bases of the junction left unmatched. This CDR3 is built from 14 residues. The CDR3: CASSVWDSQETQYF. CDR3 sequence (DNA): TGCGCCAGCAGCGTGTGGGACAGTCAAGAGACCCAGTACTTC.

V gene TRBV10-2 combines with J gene TRBJ2-1; the match to TRBD2 covers 8 bases. After removal of 0 bases from V and 8 bases from J, the junction contained 9 bases not matched to a gene. Germline V CDR1 and CDR2: WSHSY, SAAADI. The CDR3 length is 16 residues. The CDR3 sequence is CASSESRTGGKDEQFF. CDR3 nucleotides: TGCGCCAGCAGTGAGTCGCGAACGGGAGGGAAGGATGAGCAGTTCTTC.

The chain has TRBV2 and TRBJ1-2; 8 bases are a match to TRBD1. CDR1 is SNHLY and CDR2 is FYNNEI in the germline V gene. The ends lost 3 bases at V and 0 bases at J; junction bases unmatched: 0. This CDR3 has 14 residues. CDR3 loop: CASSEDRANYGYTF. The CDR3 bases are TGTGCCAGCAGTGAGGACAGGGCTAACTATGGCTACACCTTC.